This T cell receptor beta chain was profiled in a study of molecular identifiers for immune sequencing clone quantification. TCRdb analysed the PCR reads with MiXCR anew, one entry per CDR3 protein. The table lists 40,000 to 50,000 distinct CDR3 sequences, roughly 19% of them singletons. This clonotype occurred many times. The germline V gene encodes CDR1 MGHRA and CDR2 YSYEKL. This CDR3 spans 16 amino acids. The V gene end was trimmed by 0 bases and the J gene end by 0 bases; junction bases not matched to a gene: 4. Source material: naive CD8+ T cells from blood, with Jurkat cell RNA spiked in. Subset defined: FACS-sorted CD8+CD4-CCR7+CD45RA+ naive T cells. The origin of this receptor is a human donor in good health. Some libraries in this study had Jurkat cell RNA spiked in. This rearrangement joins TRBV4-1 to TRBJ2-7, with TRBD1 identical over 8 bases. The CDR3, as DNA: TGCGCCAGCAGCCAAGAGACCAGGGGGCCCTCCTACGAGCAGTACTTC. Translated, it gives CASSQETRGPSYEQYF.